The 5 T cell receptor beta chains below were found in one sample sequenced in a study of PD-1 blockade in classical Hodgkin lymphoma. Clones were sequenced by immunoSEQ multiplex PCR, and TCRdb holds only the in-frame ones, with some missing. The sample lists approximately 20,000 clones, 70% to 90% occurring once. Time point: cycle 4 day 1 (C4D1), after 6 weeks of nivolumab. Brentuximab vedotin exposure varied among the patients, all of whom had relapsed after autologous stem cell transplantation. Sample: peripheral blood mononuclear cells (PBMCs), taken before the fourth cycle of nivolumab. All receptors come from a human donor with classical Hodgkin lymphoma.

The rearrangement links TRBV2 to TRBJ1-5, with 9 bases aligning to TRBD1. In germline, CDR1 is SNHLY, CDR2 FYNNEI. With 4 bases clipped from V and 6 bases from J, the junction kept 4 bases outside the gene matches. This CDR3 is 14 amino acids long. CDR3 nucleotides: TGTGCCAGCAGTGGACAGGGGGTCACTCAGCCCCAGCATTTT. Residues: CASSGQGVTQPQHF.

CDR3 sequence reads: CASSEITSTTGELFF. The CDR3 DNA reads TGTGCCAGCAGTGAGATAACTAGCACCACCGGGGAGCTGTTTTTT. J is TRBJ2-2 and V is TRBV2; D perhaps matches TRBD2 (6 bases). CDR1 and CDR2 from the germline V gene are SNHLY and FYNNEI. Trimming took off 3 bases at V and 4 bases at J, with 12 bases between the two ends. This CDR3 contains 15 residues.

The chain joins TRBV25-1 to TRBJ1-5, with a possible D match to TRBD1 (6 bases). The CDR3 consists of 15 residues. V was trimmed by 5 bases and J by 5 bases, leaving 16 bases between them. Germline lookup yields CDR1 MGHDK and CDR2 SYGVNS. The CDR3, as DNA: TGTGCCAGCAGTCCTACCGGACAGCCGTATCAGCCCCAGCATTTT. It is translated as CASSPTGQPYQPQHF.

The chain uses TRBV5-4 and TRBJ2-3, with D uncertain. Germline V gene data show CDR1 as SGHNT and CDR2 as YYREEE (reference sequence). Deletions cut 3 bases from V and 1 base from J, with 12 bases between. This CDR3 is 15 amino acids long. The CDR3 nucleotides read TGTGCCAGCAGCTCGGGCCATCCCGGCACAGATACGCAGTATTTT. Protein product: CASSSGHPGTDTQYF.

This chain uses TRBV10-2 with TRBJ1-1; D possibly corresponds to TRBD1 (6 bases). V lost 3 bases and J 5 bases, leaving 10 bases between the germline ends. The CDR3 runs to 13 residues. The germline V gene has CDR1 WSHSY and CDR2 SAAADI. DNA for the CDR3: TGCGCCAGCAGTGATACGGGACATACTGAAGCTTTCTTT. Translating it yields CASSDTGHTEAFF.